The T cell receptor (beta chain) described here comes from a study of T cell repertoires in cytomegalovirus infection (dated by TCRdb to between 2018 and 2021). At the level of the whole study: Peptide stimulations targeted recently identified HLA-C-restricted CMV epitopes, whose presentation resists viral immunomodulation, together with well-studied HLA-B-restricted epitopes. The HLA type of each donor mattered for the analysis, because public TCR beta signatures pointed to carriage of CMV infection along with the matching HLA type.

In light of the paper, this sample's treatment or condition label describes: in vitro stimulation with specific CMV peptide epitopes to enrich CMV-specific T cells. V and J are trimmed by 1 base and 0 bases, and the gene matches miss 6 bases of the junction. CDR1 and CDR2, looked up from the germline V gene (reference sequence), are SEHNR and FQNEAQ. The CDR3 sequence holds 17 residues, the cysteine and phenylalanine included. Only the CDR3 DNA stays, 51 bases, in frame from base 1. The study at large found these results: In both this cohort and an independent cohort of 350 to 400 donors, the cumulative frequency of public TCR beta family members distinguished carriers of CMV infection plus the relevant HLA type. In the ex vivo response, HLA-C-restricted CMV-specific TCR beta clonotypes were dominant, and in two of eight donors the single most frequent clonotype came from this HLA-C-restricted group.

Sequencer: Illumina HiSeq 1500. Using fastp at Q25 and MiXCR, TCRdb reprocessed the public reads and kept productive beta chains. Rows merge per CDR3 protein into single entries with the most common DNA and genes. Counted in this sample were hundreds of thousands of distinct CDR3 sequences; about 33% of them appeared once. The top ten clonotypes cover around 12% of the sample. This clonotype has at least ten counts. Its recognized antigen is unknown. The sample holds no much larger clone one base away, and base qualities are not on file. Rearrangement joined TRBV7-9 to TRBJ1-5; 7 bases in between match TRBD1. The receptor was isolated from a human donor in good health (CMV status not recorded). Some clones in this sample may be carry-over from other donors' samples. This sample comprised cultured CD8+ T cells from PBMCs, obtained from culture after CMV antigen stimulation. CDR3 region: CASSLVGTVYSNQPQHF. In nucleotide form, the sequence is TGTGCCAGCAGCTTAGTCGGGACAGTTTATAGCAATCAGCCCCAGCATTTT.